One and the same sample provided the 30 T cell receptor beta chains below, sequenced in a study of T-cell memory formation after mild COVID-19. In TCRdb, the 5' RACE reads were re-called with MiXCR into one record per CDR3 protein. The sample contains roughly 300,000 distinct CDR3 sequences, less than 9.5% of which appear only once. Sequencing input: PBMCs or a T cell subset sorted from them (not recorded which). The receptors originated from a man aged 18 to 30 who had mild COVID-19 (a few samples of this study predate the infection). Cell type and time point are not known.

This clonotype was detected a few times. CDR3 sequence reads: CASRQDRDRFGYTF. The CDR3 coding sequence is TGCGCCAGCCGCCAGGACAGGGACAGGTTCGGCTACACCTTC. This chain connects TRBV5-1 to TRBJ1-2; 8 bases match TRBD1. The length of the CDR3 is 14 residues. Germline V lookup: CDR1 SGHRS, CDR2 YFSETQ. V dropped 7 bases and J dropped 8; count of bases not matched to a gene: 13.

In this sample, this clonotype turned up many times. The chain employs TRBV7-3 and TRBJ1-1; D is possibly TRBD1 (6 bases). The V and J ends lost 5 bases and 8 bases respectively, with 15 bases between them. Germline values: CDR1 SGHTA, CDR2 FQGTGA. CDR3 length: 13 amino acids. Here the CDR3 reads CASSPGTPREAFF. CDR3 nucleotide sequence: TGTGCCAGCAGCCCTGGGACACCGCGGGAAGCTTTCTTT.

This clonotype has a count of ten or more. The CDR3 coding sequence is TGCGCCAGCAGCCTCGGGGACGACACCGGGGAGCTGTTTTTT. Its translation: CASSLGDDTGELFF. This rearrangement joins TRBV4-3 to TRBJ2-2, with D possibly called TRBD1 or TRBD2 (5 bases each). V was cut by 4 bases and J by 3 bases, with 9 bases left in between. Germline CDR1 reads LGHNA; CDR2 reads YSLEER. The CDR3 spans 14 residues.

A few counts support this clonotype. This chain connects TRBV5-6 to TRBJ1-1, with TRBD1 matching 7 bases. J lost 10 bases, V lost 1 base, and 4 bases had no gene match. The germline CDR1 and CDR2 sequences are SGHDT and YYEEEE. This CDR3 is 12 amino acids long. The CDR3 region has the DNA TGTGCCAGCAGCTTGCGACAGGGAGGAGCTTTCTTT. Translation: CASSLRQGGAFF. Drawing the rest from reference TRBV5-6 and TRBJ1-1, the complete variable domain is DAGVTQSPTHLIKTRGQQVTLRCSPKSGHDTVSWYQQALGQGPQFIFQYYEEEERQRGNFPDRFSGHQFPNYSSELNVNALLLGDSALYLCASSLRQGGAFFGQGTRLTVV.

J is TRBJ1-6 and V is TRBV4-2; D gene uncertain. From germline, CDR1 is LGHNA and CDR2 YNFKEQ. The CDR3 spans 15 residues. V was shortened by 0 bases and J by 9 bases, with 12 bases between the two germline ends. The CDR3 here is CASSQEGIGISPLHF. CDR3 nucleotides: TGTGCCAGCAGCCAAGAAGGGATTGGGATTTCACCCCTCCACTTT.

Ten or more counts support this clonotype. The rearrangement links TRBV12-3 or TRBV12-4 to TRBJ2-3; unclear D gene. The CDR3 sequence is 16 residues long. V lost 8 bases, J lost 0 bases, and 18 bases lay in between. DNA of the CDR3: TGTGCCAGCTCTCCCAGTGAGTTTGGGAGCACAGATACGCAGTATTTT. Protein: CASSPSEFGSTDTQYF.

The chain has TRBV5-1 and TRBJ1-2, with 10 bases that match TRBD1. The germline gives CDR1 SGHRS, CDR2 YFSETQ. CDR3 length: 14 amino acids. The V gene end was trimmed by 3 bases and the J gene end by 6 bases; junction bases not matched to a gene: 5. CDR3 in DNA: TGCGCCAGCAGCTGGGGACAGGGGCTGGATGGCTACACCTTC. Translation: CASSWGQGLDGYTF.

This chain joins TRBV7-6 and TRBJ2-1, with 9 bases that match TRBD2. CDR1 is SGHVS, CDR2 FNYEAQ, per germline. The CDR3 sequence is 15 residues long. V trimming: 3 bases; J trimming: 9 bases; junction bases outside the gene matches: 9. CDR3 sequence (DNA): TGTGCCAGCAGCTTCCGGCGGGAGGGAAGGACTGAGCAGTTCTTC. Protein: CASSFRREGRTEQFF. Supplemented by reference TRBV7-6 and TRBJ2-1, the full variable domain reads GAGVSQSPRYKVTKRGQDVALRCDPISGHVSLYWYRQALGQGPEFLTYFNYEAQQDKSGLPNDRFSAERPEGSISTLTIQRTEQRDSAMYRCASSFRREGRTEQFFGPGTRLTVL.

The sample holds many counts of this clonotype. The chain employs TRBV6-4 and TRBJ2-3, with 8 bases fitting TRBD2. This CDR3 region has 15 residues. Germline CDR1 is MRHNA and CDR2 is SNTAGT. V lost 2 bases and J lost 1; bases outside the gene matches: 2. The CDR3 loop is CASSDEAGGTDTQYF. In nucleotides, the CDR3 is TGTGCCAGCAGTGACGAAGCGGGGGGCACAGATACGCAGTATTTT.

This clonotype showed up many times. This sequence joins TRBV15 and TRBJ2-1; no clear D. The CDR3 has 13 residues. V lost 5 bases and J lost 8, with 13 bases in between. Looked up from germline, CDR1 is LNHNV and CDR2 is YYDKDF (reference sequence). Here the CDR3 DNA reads TGTGCCACCAGCGATACAAGGTTCGATGAGCAGTTCTTC. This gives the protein CATSDTRFDEQFF. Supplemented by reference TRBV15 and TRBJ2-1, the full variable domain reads DAMVIQNPRYQVTQFGKPVTLSCSQTLNHNVMYWYQQKSSQAPKLLFHYYDKDFNNEADTPDNFQSRRPNTSFCFLDIRSPGLGDTAMYLCATSDTRFDEQFFGPGTRLTVL.

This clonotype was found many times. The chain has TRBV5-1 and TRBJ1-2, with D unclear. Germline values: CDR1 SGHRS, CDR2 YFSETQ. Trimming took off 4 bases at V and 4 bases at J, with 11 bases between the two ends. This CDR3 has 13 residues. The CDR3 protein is CASSRGETYGYTF. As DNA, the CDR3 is TGCGCCAGCAGCCGGGGAGAAACCTATGGCTACACCTTC.

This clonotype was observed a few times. The CDR3 DNA reads TGCGCCAGCAGCCAAGATCTGACCTACGAGCAGTACTTC. Protein product: CASSQDLTYEQYF. The genes are TRBV4-3 and TRBJ2-7; D unresolved. CDR3 length: 13 amino acids. V lost 0 bases, J lost 2 bases, and 5 bases lay in between. Germline V lookup: CDR1 LGHNA, CDR2 YSLEER.

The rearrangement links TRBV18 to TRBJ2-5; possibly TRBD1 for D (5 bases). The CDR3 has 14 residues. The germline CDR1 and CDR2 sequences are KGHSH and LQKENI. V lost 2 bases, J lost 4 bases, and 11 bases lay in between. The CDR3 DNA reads TGTGCCAGCTCACCAGGGGCAGGTCCAGAGACCCAGTACTTC. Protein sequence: CASSPGAGPETQYF.

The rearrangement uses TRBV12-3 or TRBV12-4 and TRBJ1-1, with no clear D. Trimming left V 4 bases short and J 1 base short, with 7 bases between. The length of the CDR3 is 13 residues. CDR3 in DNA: TGTGCCAGCAGTTGGTCAGAGAACACTGAAGCTTTCTTT. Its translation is CASSWSENTEAFF.

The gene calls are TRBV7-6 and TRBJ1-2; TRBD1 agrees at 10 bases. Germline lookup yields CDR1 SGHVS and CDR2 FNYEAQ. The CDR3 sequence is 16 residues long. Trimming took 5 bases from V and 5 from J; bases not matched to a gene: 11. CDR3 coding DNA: TGTGCCAGCAGCCCAAGAACTAGGGACAGGGGTTATGGCTACACCTTC. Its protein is CASSPRTRDRGYGYTF.

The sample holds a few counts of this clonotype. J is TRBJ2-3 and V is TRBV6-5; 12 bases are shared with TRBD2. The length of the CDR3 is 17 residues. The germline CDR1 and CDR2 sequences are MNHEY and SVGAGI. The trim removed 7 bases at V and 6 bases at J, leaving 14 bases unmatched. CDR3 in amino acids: CASKASGGAGRSDTQYF. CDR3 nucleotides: TGTGCCAGCAAGGCTAGCGGGGGGGCGGGGAGATCGGATACGCAGTATTTT.

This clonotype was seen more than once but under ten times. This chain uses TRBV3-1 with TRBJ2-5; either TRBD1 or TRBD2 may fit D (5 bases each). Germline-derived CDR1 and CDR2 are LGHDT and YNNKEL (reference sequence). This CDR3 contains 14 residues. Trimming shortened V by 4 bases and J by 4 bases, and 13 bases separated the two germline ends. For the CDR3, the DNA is TGTGCCAGCAGCCTCCGGGGCGTTTCAGAGACCCAGTACTTC. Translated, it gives CASSLRGVSETQYF.

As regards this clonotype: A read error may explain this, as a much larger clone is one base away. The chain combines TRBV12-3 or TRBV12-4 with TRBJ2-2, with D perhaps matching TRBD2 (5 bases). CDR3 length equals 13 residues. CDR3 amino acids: CASSLLEIGKLFF. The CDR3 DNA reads TGTGCCAGCAGTCTACTAGAGATCGGGAAGCTGTTTTTT.

The CDR3 DNA sequence: TGTGCCAGCAGCCCCAACCCCGGGACTATCATCAGGGGGTACAATGAGCAGTTCTTC. Amino acid sequence: CASSPNPGTIIRGYNEQFF. The chain uses TRBV11-2 and TRBJ2-1; D possibly uses TRBD1 or TRBD2 (7 bases each). Trimming left V 5 bases short and J 4 bases short, with 27 bases between. The CDR3 contains 19 residues. Germline V gene data show CDR1 as SGHAT and CDR2 as FQNNGV.

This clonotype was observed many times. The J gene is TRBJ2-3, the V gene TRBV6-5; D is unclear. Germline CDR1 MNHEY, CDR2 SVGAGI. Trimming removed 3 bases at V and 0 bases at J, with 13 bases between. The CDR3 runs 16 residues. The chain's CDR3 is CASSYDGASSTDTQYF. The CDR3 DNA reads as TGTGCCAGCAGTTATGACGGTGCTTCTAGCACAGATACGCAGTATTTT.

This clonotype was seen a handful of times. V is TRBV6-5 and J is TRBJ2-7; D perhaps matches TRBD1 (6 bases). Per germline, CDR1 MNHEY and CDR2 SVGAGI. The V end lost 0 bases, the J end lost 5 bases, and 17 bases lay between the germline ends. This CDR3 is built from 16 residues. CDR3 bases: TGTGCCAGCAGTTACTCGCGGCCAGGGGAATCTGACGAGCAGTACTTC. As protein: CASSYSRPGESDEQYF.

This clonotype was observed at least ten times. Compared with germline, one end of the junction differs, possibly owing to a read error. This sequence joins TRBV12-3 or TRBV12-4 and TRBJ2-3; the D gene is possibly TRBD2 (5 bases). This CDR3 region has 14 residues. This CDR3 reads CASSLGLAADTQYF. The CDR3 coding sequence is TGTGCCAGCAGCTTAGGGCTAGCAGCAGATACGCAGTATTTT.

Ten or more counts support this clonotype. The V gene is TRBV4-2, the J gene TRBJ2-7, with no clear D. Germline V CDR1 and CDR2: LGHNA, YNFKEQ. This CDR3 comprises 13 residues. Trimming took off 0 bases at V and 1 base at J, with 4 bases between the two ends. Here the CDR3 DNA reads TGTGCCAGCAGCCAAGATAGATCCTACGAGCAGTACTTC. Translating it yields CASSQDRSYEQYF.

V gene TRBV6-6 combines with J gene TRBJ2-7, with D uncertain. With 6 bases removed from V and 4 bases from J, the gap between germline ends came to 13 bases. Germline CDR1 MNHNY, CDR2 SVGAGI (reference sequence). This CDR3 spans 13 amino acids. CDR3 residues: CASSVGPRYEQYV. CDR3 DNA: TGTGCCAGCAGCGTTGGACCTAGGTACGAGCAGTACGTC.

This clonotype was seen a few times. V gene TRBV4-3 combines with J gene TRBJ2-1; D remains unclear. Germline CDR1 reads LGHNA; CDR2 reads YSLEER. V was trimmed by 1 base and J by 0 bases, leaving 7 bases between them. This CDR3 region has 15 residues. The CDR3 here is CASSQVVSSYNEQFF. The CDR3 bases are TGCGCCAGCAGCCAAGTCGTTAGCTCCTACAATGAGCAGTTCTTC.

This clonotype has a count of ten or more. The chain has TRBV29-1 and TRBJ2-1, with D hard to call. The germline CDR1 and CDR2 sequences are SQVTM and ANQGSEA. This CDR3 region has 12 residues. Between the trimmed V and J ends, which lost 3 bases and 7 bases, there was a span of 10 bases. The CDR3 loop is CSVDQDWNEQFF. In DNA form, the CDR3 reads TGCAGCGTTGACCAAGACTGGAATGAGCAGTTCTTC.

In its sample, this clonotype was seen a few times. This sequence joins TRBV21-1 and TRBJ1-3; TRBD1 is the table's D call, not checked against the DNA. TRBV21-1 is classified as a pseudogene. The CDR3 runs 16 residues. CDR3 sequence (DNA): TGTGCCAGCCGTAGGACAGGGCCCCACTCTGGAAACACCATATATTTT. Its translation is CASRRTGPHSGNTIYF.

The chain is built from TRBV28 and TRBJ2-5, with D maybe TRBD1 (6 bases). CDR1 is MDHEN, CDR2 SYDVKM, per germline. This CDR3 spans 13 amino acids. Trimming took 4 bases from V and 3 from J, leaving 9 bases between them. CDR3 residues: CASSSYREETQYF. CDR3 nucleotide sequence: TGTGCCAGCAGTTCCTACAGGGAAGAGACCCAGTACTTC.

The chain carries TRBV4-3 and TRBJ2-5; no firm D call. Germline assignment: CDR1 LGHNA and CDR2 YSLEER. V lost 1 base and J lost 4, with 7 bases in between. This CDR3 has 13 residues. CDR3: CASSQGPRETQYF. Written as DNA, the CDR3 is TGCGCCAGCAGCCAAGGACCCAGAGAGACCCAGTACTTC.

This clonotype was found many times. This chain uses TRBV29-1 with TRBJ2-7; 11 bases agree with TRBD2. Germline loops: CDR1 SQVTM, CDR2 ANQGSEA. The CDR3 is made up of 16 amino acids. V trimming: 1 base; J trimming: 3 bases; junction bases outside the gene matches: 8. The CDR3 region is CSVEGLETSGDYEQYF. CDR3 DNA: TGCAGCGTTGAAGGGCTAGAGACTAGCGGGGACTACGAGCAGTACTTC.